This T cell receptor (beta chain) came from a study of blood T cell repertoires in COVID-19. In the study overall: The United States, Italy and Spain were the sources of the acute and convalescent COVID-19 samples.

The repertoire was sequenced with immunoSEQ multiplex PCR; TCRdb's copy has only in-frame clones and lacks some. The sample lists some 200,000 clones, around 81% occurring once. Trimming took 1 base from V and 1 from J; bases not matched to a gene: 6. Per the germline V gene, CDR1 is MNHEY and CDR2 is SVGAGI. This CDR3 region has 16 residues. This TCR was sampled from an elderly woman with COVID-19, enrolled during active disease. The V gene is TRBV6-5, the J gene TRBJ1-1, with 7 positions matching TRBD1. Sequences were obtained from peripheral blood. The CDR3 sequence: CASSYWPGGPNTEAFF. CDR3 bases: TGTGCCAGCAGTTACTGGCCAGGGGGTCCGAACACTGAAGCTTTCTTT.